This is a list of T cell receptor beta chains from one sample in a study of cytomegalovirus exposure and HLA in healthy donors. Here immunoSEQ multiplex PCR was the method, and the copy in TCRdb shows in-frame clones only, minus some. The data contain 120,000 or so clones, about 73% of them singletons. Material: PBMCs. Source of these receptors: a woman between 40 and 55 years old in good health and CMV-seronegative. The CDR3 runs from the conserved cysteine through the conserved F or W. D genes are given only for firm matches. Size tells how often a clone was seen (once, few, many) or the class of an expanded clone, and some rows leave it out.

clone_size	v_call	cdr3_length	j_call	d_call	cdr3_nt	cdr3_aa
-	TRBV7-9	12	TRBJ2-5	-	TGTGCCAGCAGCACGCGGGGATTTGAGCAGTACTTC	CASSTRGFEQYF
-	TRBV7-2	14	TRBJ1-2	TRBD1	TGTGCCAGCAGCAAGGACAGGGGGCCGAGGGGCTACACCTTC	CASSKDRGPRGYTF
few	TRBV15	15	TRBJ1-4	-	TGTGCCACCAGCAGCGGCGGGAGGGAAAATGAAAAACTGTTTTTT	CATSSGGRENEKLFF
-	TRBV6-1	15	TRBJ2-7	-	TGTGCCAGCAGTGCACCTCTCGAGGGTTCCTACGAGCAGTACTTC	CASSAPLEGSYEQYF
-	TRBV6-4	15	TRBJ2-1	-	TGTGCCAGCAGTGACGGGGGGACCACCTACAATGAGCAGTTCTTC	CASSDGGTTYNEQFF
-	TRBV19	12	TRBJ2-2	TRBD1	TGTGCCAGTGGACAGGGTTCCGGGGAGCTGTTTTTT	CASGQGSGELFF
-	TRBV10-1	15	TRBJ2-1	-	TGCGCCAGCAGTGAGTCCCAGGGGTCCTACAATGAGCAGTTCTTC	CASSESQGSYNEQFF
-	TRBV11-1	16	TRBJ2-1	TRBD1	TGTGCCAGCAGCTCCACCGGGACAGGCCCCTACAATGAGCAGTTCTTC	CASSSTGTGPYNEQFF
-	TRBV10-1	14	TRBJ1-1	-	TGCGCCAGCAGTGAGTCCGCGGTGAACACTGAAGCTTTCTTT	CASSESAVNTEAFF
-	TRBV18	14	TRBJ1-1	-	TGTGCCAGCTCACCCCCCTTCGCGGGGGCGGGAGCTTTCTTT	CASSPPFAGAGAFF
-	TRBV27	13	TRBJ2-7	-	TGTGCCAGCAGTTTATTTGGCAGGGGTGAGCAGTACTTC	CASSLFGRGEQYF
-	TRBV27	15	TRBJ2-3	-	TGTGCCAGCAGTTTATCTACGGGTCTTGCAGATACGCAGTATTTT	CASSLSTGLADTQYF
-	TRBV2	14	TRBJ2-7	TRBD1	TGTGCCAGCAGGCGGACAGGAATCACCTACGAGCAGTACTTC	CASRRTGITYEQYF
-	TRBV25-1	13	TRBJ2-5	-	TGTGCCAGTAGCACTAAGTACCAAGAGACCCAGTACTTC	CASSTKYQETQYF
-	TRBV4-3	15	TRBJ1-2	TRBD1	TGCGCCAGCAGCCAAGCCTTGACAGGGGGTCATGGCTACACCTTC	CASSQALTGGHGYTF
-	TRBV4-1	15	TRBJ2-2	-	TGCGCCAGCAGCTTAGAGTATTCTTACACCGGGGAGCTGTTTTTT	CASSLEYSYTGELFF
few	TRBV28	14	TRBJ1-3	-	TGTGCCAGCAGCCGACAGGTCTCTGGAAACATCATATATTTT	CASSRQVSGNIIYF
-	TRBV4-3	17	TRBJ2-2	-	TGCGCCAGCAGCCAAGATAGGGGGGGGGCGAACACCGGGGAGCTGTTTTTT	CASSQDRGGANTGELFF
-	TRBV5-1	14	TRBJ2-1	-	TGCGCCAGCAGCGCAGGACTGGAAACCAATGAGCAGTTCTTC	CASSAGLETNEQFF
-	TRBV10-2	13	TRBJ1-1	-	TGCGCCAGCAGTGAGTACGGGTACACTGAAGCTTTCTTT	CASSEYGYTEAFF
once	TRBV28	15	TRBJ2-7	TRBD1	TGTGCCAGCAGTTTATGGGGCAGGGGGCTCTACGAGCAGTACTTC	CASSLWGRGLYEQYF
-	TRBV6-1	14	TRBJ2-7	TRBD2	TGTGCCAGCAGGGGACTAGCGGGAGTGGTCGCGCAGTACTTC	CASRGLAGVVAQYF
few	TRBV20-1	11	TRBJ1-2	TRBD1	TGCAGTGCTTCGACAGGGAGTGGCTACACCTTC	CSASTGSGYTF
-	TRBV6-5	14	TRBJ1-4	-	TGTGCCAGCTCAACCGGGACACACGGTGAAAAACTGTTTTTT	CASSTGTHGEKLFF
-	TRBV25-1	18	TRBJ2-7	-	TGTGCCAGCAGTAAAATGCTTCCGCTTCGAGTCCACTCCTACGAGCAGTACTTC	CASSKMLPLRVHSYEQYF
-	TRBV27	15	TRBJ1-2	-	TGTGCCAGCAGTTTGTCCCTCAGGGAGGGCTATGGCTACACCTTC	CASSLSLREGYGYTF